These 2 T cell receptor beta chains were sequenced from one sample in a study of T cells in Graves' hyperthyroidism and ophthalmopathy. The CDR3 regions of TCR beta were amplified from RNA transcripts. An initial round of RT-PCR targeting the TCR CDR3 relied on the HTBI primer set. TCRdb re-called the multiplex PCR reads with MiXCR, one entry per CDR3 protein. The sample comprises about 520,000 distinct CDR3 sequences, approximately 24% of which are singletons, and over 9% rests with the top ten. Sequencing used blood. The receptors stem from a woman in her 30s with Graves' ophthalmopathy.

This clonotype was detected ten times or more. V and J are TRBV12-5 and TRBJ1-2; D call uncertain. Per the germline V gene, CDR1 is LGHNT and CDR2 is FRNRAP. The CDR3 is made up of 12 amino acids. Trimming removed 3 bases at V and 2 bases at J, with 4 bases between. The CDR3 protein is CASGFLNYGYTF. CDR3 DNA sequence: TGTGCTAGTGGTTTTTTGAACTATGGCTACACCTTC.

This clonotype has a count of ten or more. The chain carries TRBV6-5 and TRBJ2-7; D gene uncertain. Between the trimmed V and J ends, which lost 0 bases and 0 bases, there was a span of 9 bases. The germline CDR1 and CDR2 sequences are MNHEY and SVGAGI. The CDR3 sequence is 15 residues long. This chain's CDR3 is CASSYSTDSSYEQYF. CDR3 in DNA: TGTGCCAGCAGTTACTCGACCGATAGCTCCTACGAGCAGTACTTC.